This T cell receptor (beta chain) is from a study of CD8 T cells in ankylosing spondylitis. Findings and caveats of the study: Within ankylosing spondylitis blood, a TCR beta motif made up of eight or nine highly homologous variants appeared to be characteristic. The disease-linked clones had a CD8+ phenotype and low blood frequencies. Past studies reported some motif variants in reactive arthritis synovial fluid and blood.

The TCR beta libraries were generated through quantitative 5'-RACE incorporating molecular barcodes. One entry per CDR3 protein results from TCRdb running MiXCR on the 5' RACE reads. The sample has about 220,000 distinct CDR3 sequences; just under 7.5% are singletons. V lost 4 bases to trimming and J lost 5 bases; unmatched junction nucleotides: 3. Germline CDR1 reads MDHEN; CDR2 reads SYDVKM. The CDR3 is 13 amino acids. About this clonotype: Its antigen is still unknown.

The rearrangement links TRBV28 to TRBJ2-7; 9 nucleotides align to TRBD1. The receptor was isolated from a male donor with ankylosing spondylitis. Sequenced: blood, either unsorted or a sorted T cell fraction (not recorded which). CDR3 sequence (DNA): TGTGCCAGCAGTTACAGGGGGCTCCACGAGCAGTACTTC. This gives the protein CASSYRGLHEQYF.